This T cell receptor beta chain was obtained from a study of blood T cell repertoires in COVID-19. The CDR3 runs to 14 residues. Germline V gene sequence: CDR1 MNHNS, CDR2 SASEGT. Concerning this clone: At one end, the junction sequence differs from germline, possibly due to a read error.

TCRdb's copy holds only in-frame clones and misses some; the assay was immunoSEQ multiplex PCR. The sample lists 200,000 to 300,000 clones, roughly 79% occurring once. This clonotype was sampled from a woman older than 75 with COVID-19, enrolled during active disease. This sequence joins TRBV6-1 and TRBJ1-2; 8 bases fit TRBD1. The sequenced sample consisted of peripheral blood. CDR3 loop: CASSPPGQAPVGPF. CDR3 in DNA: TGTGCCAGCAGTCCTCCGGGACAGGCCCCAGTAGGGCCCTTC.